This entry lists 27 T cell receptor beta chains sequenced from one sample in a study of human T cells and chemical hapten exposure. The sample's time point: patch test 2, 6 weeks after DPC sensitization. Treatment here: therapeutic diphenylcyclopropenone sensitization with weekly scalp DPC. TCRdb ran MiXCR on the RACE reads and lists one entry per CDR3 protein. Seen here are some 96,000 distinct CDR3 sequences, 7% to 10% observed once, and the top ten hold approximately 2%. The material was whole blood, obtained in connection with sensitization to the hapten diphenylcyclopropenone (DPC). The receptor set was obtained from a woman in her forties with alopecia areata. Some clones in this sample may be carry-over from other donors' samples.

The genes are TRBV20-1 and TRBJ2-5; TRBD2 matches 15 bases. V dropped 5 bases and J dropped 5; count of bases not matched to a gene: 12. The germline V gene has CDR1 DFQATT and CDR2 SNEGSKA (reference sequence). The CDR3 is 17 residues long. CDR3 amino acids: CSALGTSGRRIDETQYF. The CDR3 nucleotides are TGCAGTGCTCTTGGGACTAGCGGGAGGAGGATCGACGAGACCCAGTACTTC.

The V gene is TRBV7-9, the J gene TRBJ2-5; 10 positions agree with TRBD2. Germline assignment: CDR1 SEHNR and CDR2 FQNEAQ (reference sequence). This CDR3 contains 15 residues. Trimming took 1 base from V and 1 from J; bases not matched to a gene: 0. The CDR3 reads CASSLVAGGQETQYF. CDR3 sequence (DNA): TGTGCCAGCAGCTTAGTAGCGGGGGGCCAAGAGACCCAGTACTTC.

This clonotype was recorded at least ten times. The chain couples TRBV4-2 to TRBJ1-1; no firm D call. The CDR3 runs 16 residues. V was shortened by 0 bases and J by 1 base, with 12 bases between the two germline ends. Germline V gene sequence: CDR1 LGHNA, CDR2 YNFKEQ. CDR3 residues: CASSQDFSATNTEAFF. For the CDR3, the DNA is TGTGCCAGCAGCCAAGATTTCAGCGCGACGAACACTGAAGCTTTCTTT.

V is TRBV29-1 and J is TRBJ2-2; D is unclear. Germline V CDR1 and CDR2: SQVTM, ANQGSEA. V was clipped by 6 bases and J by 0 bases, with 8 bases between them. The length of the CDR3 is 13 residues. The CDR3 coding sequence is TGCAGCGTATTAGGACCGAACACCGGGGAGCTGTTTTTT. Amino acids: CSVLGPNTGELFF.

The CDR3 protein is CASSDRRWQVETQYF. CDR3 DNA: TGTGCCAGCAGCGATAGGAGGTGGCAGGTAGAGACCCAGTACTTC. The J gene is TRBJ2-5, the V gene TRBV7-8; D might be TRBD2 (5 bases). The V end lost 5 bases, the J end lost 4 bases, and 17 bases lay between the germline ends. The CDR3 length is 15 residues. CDR1 SGHVS and CDR2 FQNEAQ come from the germline V gene.

The chain has TRBV6-2 or TRBV6-3 and TRBJ1-4; TRBD1 matches at 8 bases. Germline loops: CDR1 MNHEY, CDR2 SVGEGT. The CDR3 sequence is 16 residues long. The trim removed 6 bases at V and 8 bases at J, leaving 14 bases unmatched. DNA of the CDR3: TGTGCCAGCAGCCCCCCATTCAGGGGGCTCGTGGAAAAACTGTTTTTT. Translating it yields CASSPPFRGLVEKLFF.

The V call is TRBV7-3, the J call TRBJ2-1; 11 bases line up with TRBD2. This CDR3 is 17 amino acids long. Germline CDR1 SGHTA, CDR2 FQGTGA. Trimming removed 4 bases from V and 7 bases from J; junction bases left unmatched: 12. The CDR3 DNA is TGTGCCAGCAGCTCCCCCTTCGGAACTAGCGGGAGAAATGAGCAGTTCTTC. This encodes CASSSPFGTSGRNEQFF.

This clonotype was detected only a few times. This sequence joins TRBV3-1 and TRBJ2-3; tentative D call: TRBD2 (6 bases). Germline values: CDR1 LGHDT, CDR2 YNNKEL (reference sequence). Trimming left V 0 bases short and J 2 bases short, with 9 bases between. The CDR3 consists of 15 residues. The CDR3 spells CASSQDGLNTDTQYF. The CDR3 DNA reads TGTGCCAGCAGCCAAGATGGACTAAACACAGATACGCAGTATTTT.

V gene TRBV10-3 combines with J gene TRBJ2-7, with D maybe TRBD1 (6 bases). V lost 0 bases, J lost 0 bases, and 15 bases lay in between. Germline CDR1 reads ENHRY; CDR2 reads SYGVKD. This CDR3 has 17 residues. DNA of the CDR3: TGTGCCATCAGTGAGTCGGACAGCCAGACCTACTCCTACGAGCAGTACTTC. This sequence encodes CAISESDSQTYSYEQYF.

This clonotype was seen many times. J is TRBJ1-4 and V is TRBV20-1, with D perhaps matching TRBD1 (5 bases). Per the germline V gene, CDR1 is DFQATT and CDR2 is SNEGSKA (reference sequence). Trimming pared 5 bases from V and 6 bases from J, leaving 7 bases between. The CDR3 spans 11 residues. This chain's CDR3 is CSARGDEKLFF. DNA for the CDR3: TGCAGTGCTCGAGGGGATGAAAAACTGTTTTTT.

The chain has TRBV5-4 and TRBJ2-2; no clear D. The CDR3 is made up of 18 amino acids. V shed 0 bases and J shed 2 bases, with 17 bases lying between them. From germline, CDR1 is SGHNT and CDR2 YYREEE (reference sequence). In DNA form, the CDR3 reads TGTGCCAGCAGCTTGGCCCTTGGTTACGGCACTAACACCGGGGAGCTGTTTTTT. This sequence encodes CASSLALGYGTNTGELFF.

This rearrangement joins TRBV9 to TRBJ2-5; 7 bases fit TRBD2. In germline, CDR1 is SGDLS, CDR2 YYNGEE. V dropped 0 bases and J dropped 4; count of bases not matched to a gene: 9. There are 16 residues in the CDR3. The CDR3 bases are TGTGCCAGCAGCGTAGGGGCACTAGCGATGGGAGAGACCCAGTACTTC. The encoded protein is CASSVGALAMGETQYF.

This clonotype was counted ten times or more. This chain uses TRBV5-1 with TRBJ2-3; D is unresolved. This CDR3 is built from 15 residues. CDR1 is SGHRS, CDR2 YFSETQ, per germline. Trimming took off 0 bases at V and 4 bases at J, with 12 bases between the two ends. CDR3: CASSLGTTFPDTQYF. The CDR3 nucleotides are TGCGCCAGCAGCTTGGGGACCACTTTCCCAGATACGCAGTATTTT.

This clonotype was seen ten or more times. This chain uses TRBV12-3 or TRBV12-4 with TRBJ2-3; TRBD2 agrees at 10 bases. The CDR3 loop spans 16 amino acids. The trim removed 5 bases at V and 1 base at J, leaving 6 bases unmatched. Written as DNA, the CDR3 is TGTGCCAGCAGTCCTCGGACTAGCGGCCGCACAGATACGCAGTATTTT. This sequence encodes CASSPRTSGRTDTQYF.

The chain links TRBV4-2 to TRBJ2-3, with D unresolved. CDR1 is LGHNA, CDR2 YNFKEQ, per germline. Deletions cut 0 bases from V and 4 bases from J, with 11 bases between. CDR3 length: 15 amino acids. The CDR3 loop reads CASSQDYRGSDTQYF. CDR3 DNA sequence: TGTGCCAGCAGCCAAGATTATCGAGGTTCAGATACGCAGTATTTT.

The V and J genes are TRBV19 and TRBJ2-1, with TRBD2 matching 11 bases. CDR3 length: 17 amino acids. Germline assignment: CDR1 LNHDA and CDR2 SQIVND (reference sequence). The trim removed 3 bases at V and 3 bases at J, leaving 7 bases unmatched. CDR3 coding DNA: TGTGCCAGTAGTATGAGTCTTGGACTAGCGGGCTACAATGAGCAGTTCTTC. This sequence encodes CASSMSLGLAGYNEQFF.

This clonotype was detected a few times. In DNA form, the CDR3 reads TGTGCCAGCAGCTTGGGAGGGGCGAGTGAGTACATTCAGTACTTC. This encodes CASSLGGASEYIQYF. The chain joins TRBV11-3 to TRBJ2-4, with TRBD2 matching 7 bases. Germline V CDR1 and CDR2: SGHNT, YENEEA. The CDR3 totals 15 residues. J gave up 8 bases and V 3 bases, and 10 bases lay outside the gene matches.

This chain connects TRBV12-3 or TRBV12-4 to TRBJ1-1; a weak D match, TRBD1 (6 bases). The CDR3 has 15 residues. Trimming cost V 5 bases and J 4 bases, with 17 bases left between them. The CDR3 loop reads CASSPTTGWVTEAFF. The CDR3 DNA is TGTGCCAGCAGTCCCACTACAGGGTGGGTCACTGAAGCTTTCTTT.

The chain uses TRBV28 and TRBJ2-7; D might be TRBD1 (6 bases). The CDR3 loop spans 12 amino acids. Per the germline V gene, CDR1 is MDHEN and CDR2 is SYDVKM. V was trimmed by 8 bases and J by 4 bases, leaving 12 bases between them. CDR3 sequence (DNA): TGTGCCAGCCGGAATCAGGGGTACGAGCAGTACTTC. This sequence encodes CASRNQGYEQYF.

This clonotype was seen a handful of times. This chain uses TRBV10-3 with TRBJ2-5; 7 bases match TRBD2. Germline lookup yields CDR1 ENHRY and CDR2 SYGVKD. V lost 4 bases, J lost 5 bases, and 10 bases stayed unmatched. This CDR3 has 15 residues. The CDR3: CAISGDTSVAETQYF. As DNA, the CDR3 is TGTGCCATCAGTGGAGATACTAGCGTAGCGGAGACCCAGTACTTC.

Here the CDR3 DNA reads TGTGCCAGCAGCCCAATAGGGGGACGGACCTCTGGGGCCAACGTCCTGACTTTC. Translation: CASSPIGGRTSGANVLTF. The rearrangement uses TRBV7-3 and TRBJ2-6, with TRBD1 as a possible D gene (6 bases). Germline V gene data show CDR1 as SGHTA and CDR2 as FQGTGA. The CDR3 covers 18 residues. V was trimmed by 5 bases and J by 0 bases, leaving 17 bases between them.

The chain employs TRBV6-2 or TRBV6-3 and TRBJ2-5, with TRBD2 as a possible D gene (5 bases). Germline V CDR1 and CDR2: MNHEY, SVGEGT. V lost 7 bases to trimming and J lost 5 bases, with 17 bases between them. This CDR3 spans 14 amino acids. For the CDR3, the DNA is TGTGCCAGCACCCGAGGTCGGGGAACCGAGACCCAGTACTTC. Translating gives CASTRGRGTETQYF.

This clonotype was counted between two and nine times. The chain joins TRBV7-2 to TRBJ2-5; D is ambiguous. The CDR3 spans 13 residues. V was cut by 3 bases and J by 3 bases, with 8 bases left in between. From germline, CDR1 is SGHTA and CDR2 FQGNSA. The CDR3 here is CASSFSGEETQYF. The CDR3 DNA follows: TGTGCCAGCAGCTTCTCAGGCGAAGAGACCCAGTACTTC.

In this sample, this clonotype turned up a few times. The chain joins TRBV5-1 to TRBJ2-4, with D possibly being TRBD1 (6 bases). Germline CDR1 SGHRS, CDR2 YFSETQ. The CDR3 has 18 amino acids. Trimming took off 0 bases at V and 0 bases at J, with 16 bases between the two ends. The CDR3 here is CASSLAPTGSLAKNIQYF. The CDR3 nucleotides are TGCGCCAGCAGCTTGGCCCCCACAGGGTCACTAGCCAAAAACATTCAGTACTTC.

Worth noting for this clonotype: At one end, the junction sequence differs from germline, possibly due to a read error. The rearrangement joins TRBV6-2 or TRBV6-3 to TRBJ1-1; D uncertain. CDR1 is MNHEY and CDR2 is SVGEGT in the germline V gene. The CDR3 has 13 amino acids. This CDR3 is CAGSWSGVTEAFF. The CDR3 DNA sequence: TGTGCCGGCAGTTGGTCAGGTGTGACTGAAGCTTTCTTT.

V gene TRBV2 combines with J gene TRBJ2-7; 10 bases map to TRBD1. This CDR3 is 18 amino acids long. CDR1 SNHLY and CDR2 FYNNEI come from the germline V gene. Trimming cost V 4 bases and J 0 bases; bases outside gene matches: 12. Here the CDR3 DNA reads TGTGCCAGCAGTGTTTCTGGACAGGGGGTATCTAGCTCCTACGAGCAGTACTTC. It encodes CASSVSGQGVSSSYEQYF.

In this sample, this clonotype turned up a few times. The CDR3, as DNA: TGCGCCAGCAGCCAAGATATCACCGACTACAATGAGCAGTTCTTC. This encodes CASSQDITDYNEQFF. V and J are TRBV4-3 and TRBJ2-1; no clear D gene. The germline V and J ends were trimmed by 0 bases and 3 bases, with 9 bases remaining between them. Germline lookup yields CDR1 LGHNA and CDR2 YSLEER. This CDR3 spans 15 amino acids.